The 6 T cell receptor beta chains listed next were all sequenced from one sample in a study of T-cell memory formation after mild COVID-19. TCRdb recomputed calls from the 5' RACE reads with MiXCR, one row per CDR3 protein. The data hold roughly 250,000 distinct CDR3 sequences, with less than 20% observed a single time. The specimen sequenced was PBMCs or a T cell subset sorted from them (not recorded which). These receptors came from a man younger than 30 who had mild COVID-19 (a few samples of this study predate the infection). Cell type and time point are not known.

The genes are TRBV4-3 and TRBJ2-6; possibly TRBD1 for D (6 bases). V was clipped by 4 bases and J by 0 bases, with 13 bases between them. Per the germline V gene, CDR1 is LGHNA and CDR2 is YSLEER. The CDR3 consists of 17 residues. CDR3 region: CASSREGDGSGANVLTF. The CDR3 DNA sequence: TGCGCCAGCAGCCGAGAGGGGGACGGCTCTGGGGCCAACGTCCTGACTTTC.

This clonotype has a count of ten or more. J is TRBJ2-7 and V is TRBV6-6; D is possibly TRBD2 (6 bases). This CDR3 region has 16 residues. Germline assignment: CDR1 MNHNY and CDR2 SVGAGI (reference sequence). Between the trimmed V and J ends, which lost 2 bases and 0 bases, there was a span of 14 bases. CDR3 loop: CASSYLRRGSSYEQYF. The CDR3 nucleotides read TGTGCCAGCAGTTACCTAAGGCGGGGCAGCTCCTACGAGCAGTACTTC.

This clonotype was detected a few times. The V call is TRBV7-9, the J call TRBJ2-3, with TRBD1 identical over 9 bases. Losses at the gene ends were 5 bases for V and 4 bases for J; bases not matched to a gene: 16. Per the germline V gene, CDR1 is SEHNR and CDR2 is FQNEAQ (reference sequence). This CDR3 is 18 amino acids long. CDR3 loop: CASSRAGQGVVRADTQYF. The CDR3 nucleotides read TGTGCCAGCAGCCGAGCGGGACAGGGTGTGGTTCGGGCAGATACGCAGTATTTT.

This clonotype was observed a few times. This chain links TRBV7-2 with TRBJ2-3; the D gene is possibly TRBD2 (6 bases). The CDR3 is made up of 15 amino acids. Germline-derived CDR1 and CDR2 are SGHTA and FQGNSA. V was trimmed by 7 bases and J by 5 bases, leaving 19 bases between them. The CDR3 region is CASTELTRFLDTQYF. The CDR3 bases are TGTGCCAGCACCGAATTGACTAGGTTTCTAGATACGCAGTATTTT. The entire variable domain, with the rest obtained from reference TRBV7-2 and TRBJ2-3, is as follows: GAGVSQSPSNKVTEKGKDVELRCDPISGHTALYWYRQSLGQGLEFLIYFQGNSAPDKSGLPSDRFSAERTGGSVSTLTIQRTQQEDSAVYLCASTELTRFLDTQYFGPGTRLTVL.

This clonotype turned up a few times. This chain uses TRBV4-2 with TRBJ2-6; no firm D call. CDR3 length equals 16 residues. Trimming stripped 0 bases from V and 0 bases from J, with 6 bases between. Per germline, CDR1 LGHNA and CDR2 YNFKEQ. The CDR3 region has the DNA TGTGCCAGCAGCCAAGAATGGGGCTCTGGGGCCAACGTCCTGACTTTC. It translates to CASSQEWGSGANVLTF.

This clonotype has more than one count but fewer than ten. The rearrangement uses TRBV27 and TRBJ2-1, with D possibly matching TRBD2 (5 bases). V was shortened by 5 bases and J by 8 bases, with 13 bases between the two germline ends. The CDR3 has 13 amino acids. CDR1 and CDR2 (germline): MNHEY, SMNVEV (reference sequence). In nucleotides, the CDR3 is TGTGCCAGCAGTCCCTGGATCGGGGATGAGCAGTTCTTC. Translating it yields CASSPWIGDEQFF.